The rows below give T cell receptor beta chains drawn from one sample of a study of T cells in Graves' hyperthyroidism and ophthalmopathy. Each CDR3 protein gets one entry after TCRdb re-called the multiplex PCR reads with MiXCR. The sample lists nearly 110,000 distinct CDR3 sequences, 16% seen once, with around 44% in the top ten. The sequenced sample consisted of blood. Receptors were obtained from a woman between 50 and 59 years old with Graves' hyperthyroidism. Both conserved end residues are trimmed from each CDR3. The order of the fields is V gene, clone size, CDR3 protein. Size is omitted from some rows. Given values are once, few, many or a class for expanded clones.

TRBV3-1 once ASSQELEGGIQETQY
TRBV28 many ASSLPNQPQH
TRBV18 many ASSPAGSGEQF
TRBV28 many ASTGQGFEKLF
TRBV12-3/TRBV12-4 many ASSPGTGDGETQY
TRBV20-1 NA SATGRREGRGTDTQY
TRBV7-9 many ASREPGLAGGYEQF
TRBV10-1 NA ASSDLGDTQY
TRBV28 many ASSHQVSGRLPTGELF
TRBV28 once ASSLQVAGYNEQF
TRBV7-2 NA ASSGRSGEQF
TRBV29-1 many SVSQGAYTEAF
TRBV30 many AWRGDGYEQY
TRBV5-1 NA ASSTYPGHTSNEQF
TRBV29-1 many SVAGTSGMEVEETQY
TRBV28 many ASSLFSPQNQDGYT
TRBV9 few ASGRGWAGAEQF
TRBV12-3/TRBV12-4 many ASSYNSQSPLH